This TCR beta chain was profiled in a study of blood T cells in healthy people across ages (dated by TCRdb to about 2015). Regarding the complete study: Template switching captured roughly one uniquely barcoded TCR beta cDNA molecule per two T cells in model experiments. The study analyzed two additional independent replicas of 1 million unique cDNA reads from the same blood draw for two donors, one aged 18 to 29 and one aged 80 or older. Donors of different ages were randomly distributed across sequencing lanes to avoid experimental bias. To track age-related changes in TCR beta repertoire diversity, the study relied on deep sequencing normalized with unique cDNA molecular identifiers. Four age groups were formed from the donors: young (average approximately 17 years), middle-aged (around 41), aged (approximately 60) and long-lived (roughly 88). Results and caveats for the whole study, not just this receptor: As age increased, observed TCR beta diversity per million T cells dropped in a roughly linear way, and a significant reduction was already evident by age 40. Bulk unsorted PBMC profiling prevented conclusive comparison of naive and antigen-experienced compartments. There was a strong correlation between observed TCR beta diversity and the percentage of naive T cells measured by flow cytometry. The CMV infection status of donors was not known, potentially confounding age-related changes in expanded clonotypes. Estimates of total diversity from one million sequenced T cells were regarded as lower bounds and underestimates. The long-lived group showed more naive CD4+ T cells, fewer expanded clones and increased TCR diversity than the aged group, suggesting age selection.

The CDR3 numbers 17 residues from cysteine through phenylalanine. Only CDR3 DNA remains: 51 bases, in frame from the first base. V is shortened by 5 bases, J by 3 bases, and the region joining them spans 20 bases. CDR1 and CDR2 (MNHEY, SVGEGT) derive from the germline V gene. On this clonotype: Its antigen specificity is not known. Within one base of it there is no much larger clone, and no base qualities were kept.

Preparation of the library involved 5' RACE. The listed sequencing device is Illumina HiSeq 2500. A second 7 to 11 cycle PCR used a sample-barcoded 5' primer and a J-beta primer mix. A unique molecular identifier was introduced onto each TCR beta cDNA molecule by a template-switch 5' adaptor carrying 12 random nucleotides. At least 2.5 million CDR3-containing paired-end reads were obtained from each sample. The Mint cDNA synthesis kit, primed by a TRBC-specific oligonucleotide, was used to synthesize first-strand cDNA from all RNA. All cDNA was treated with uracil-DNA glycosylase and then went through a first 18-cycle PCR with the universal primers M1SS and BC2_uni_R. The source study handled its data this way. For normalization, 1 million high-quality reads were randomly selected from each sample, with every read carrying a distinct molecular identifier. Instead of being binned into consensus sequences, reads that shared molecular identifiers were thrown out. MiTCR, set to a Q25 quality threshold and the strictest error-elimination algorithm, was used for CDR3 identification, clonotype clustering and error correction. Lower-bound total TCR beta diversity was estimated with a nonparametric unseen species model using Euler transformation. TCRdb reran the public reads through fastp at Q25 and MiXCR, keeping productive beta chains. Each entry merges the rows of one CDR3 protein and shows their most common DNA and genes. The V and J calls were determined by TCRdb, not by the authors. The sample table shows some 1.5 million distinct CDR3 sequences, and under 55% are seen once. Clones ranked in the top ten supply around 4% of the sample.

Systemically healthy Caucasian individuals from Russia, 35 to 40 in total and aged 6 to 90 years, were included as donors. Around 9.8 milliliters of peripheral blood were collected from each donor into EDTA-treated Vacutainer tubes. Ficoll-Paque density-gradient centrifugation was used to isolate PBMCs, with at least 7 million per sample. Total RNA was extracted from PBMCs with Trizol reagent, with at least 5 micrograms obtained per sample. For every donor, an aliquot of PBMCs went through flow cytometry to measure the percentages of naive CD45RAhigh/CD27high T cells. The sample comprised blood. This receptor was identified in a woman aged 18 to 35 in good health. The chain uses TRBV6-2 or TRBV6-3 and TRBJ1-5; a weak D assignment points to TRBD1 (5 bases agree). The CDR3 region reads CASSRVPSGGPNQPQHF. The sequence in DNA is TGTGCCAGCAGTCGGGTTCCGTCGGGGGGACCCAATCAGCCCCAGCATTTT.